The 8 T cell receptor beta chains reported below all come from one sample, sequenced in a study of identical twins. From the 5' RACE reads, TCRdb called clonotypes with MiXCR, one entry per CDR3 protein. The repertoire consists of 300,000 to 350,000 distinct CDR3 sequences, with around 12% occurring once and the leading ten covering 7.2%. These data also featured in a second study, about yellow fever vaccine responses in identical twins.

Material for sequencing was CD8+ T cells sorted from blood. These receptors all come from a woman younger than 35 in good health.

The chain uses TRBV15 and TRBJ1-1; unclear D gene. This CDR3 spans 13 amino acids. The V gene lost 8 bases and the J gene lost 7 bases, with 17 bases spanning the gap. Looked up from germline, CDR1 is LNHNV and CDR2 is YYDKDF (reference sequence). CDR3 bases: TGTGCCACCGGGTCCGAGACACCCGATGAAGCTTTCTTT. Translated, it gives CATGSETPDEAFF. Full variable domain (outside the CDR3, taken from reference TRBV15 and TRBJ1-1): DAMVIQNPRYQVTQFGKPVTLSCSQTLNHNVMYWYQQKSSQAPKLLFHYYDKDFNNEADTPDNFQSRRPNTSFCFLDIRSPGLGDTAMYLCATGSETPDEAFFGQGTRLTVV.

The chain has TRBV12-3 or TRBV12-4 and TRBJ2-7, with 7 bases matching TRBD2. The ends lost 3 bases at V and 6 bases at J; junction bases unmatched: 14. This CDR3 is 16 amino acids long. The CDR3 sequence: CASSFTGPGLLVEQYF. CDR3 DNA sequence: TGTGCCAGCAGTTTTACGGGACCGGGACTATTAGTCGAGCAGTACTTC.

This clonotype was detected ten times or more. The chain is built from TRBV27 and TRBJ2-2; 8 bases fit TRBD1. Germline V gives CDR1 MNHEY, CDR2 SMNVEV (reference sequence). CDR3 length equals 14 residues. V lost 6 bases, J lost 10 bases, and 10 bases stayed unmatched. The CDR3 DNA follows: TGTGCCAGCAGCAGGACAGGGTCAAATACGGAGCTGTTTTTT. Amino acids: CASSRTGSNTELFF.

This clonotype was recorded many times. The chain combines TRBV12-3 or TRBV12-4 with TRBJ2-1; 11 bases are a match to TRBD2. With 7 bases clipped from V and 6 bases from J, the junction kept 5 bases outside the gene matches. CDR3 length: 14 amino acids. The CDR3 DNA follows: TGTGCCAGCAAGACTAGCGGGACGGGCAATGAGCAGTTCTTC. This translates into CASKTSGTGNEQFF.

This clonotype was counted a few times. This chain joins TRBV10-3 and TRBJ1-1, with 8 bases fitting TRBD1. Per the germline V gene, CDR1 is ENHRY and CDR2 is SYGVKD. V was pared by 4 bases and J by 7 bases, with 5 bases of the junction left unmatched. The CDR3 is 13 residues long. CDR3 in DNA: TGTGCCATCAGTGTCGCAGGGGGCGATGAAGCTTTCTTT. It is translated as CAISVAGGDEAFF.

This clonotype has a handful of counts. Here the CDR3 reads CSARTGSTGELFF. The CDR3 DNA is TGCAGTGCTAGGACAGGGTCCACCGGGGAGCTGTTTTTT. The chain carries TRBV20-1 and TRBJ2-2, with 7 bases aligning to TRBD1. The CDR3 sequence is 13 residues long. Germline lookup yields CDR1 DFQATT and CDR2 SNEGSKA (reference sequence). V was clipped by 3 bases and J by 4 bases; unmatched bases: 2.

In its sample, this clonotype was seen many times. The rearrangement uses TRBV4-1 and TRBJ2-7, with TRBD2 matching over 7 bases. CDR1 and CDR2 (germline): MGHRA, YSYEKL. The CDR3 loop spans 15 amino acids. V lost 0 bases to trimming and J lost 4 bases; unmatched junction nucleotides: 6. The CDR3 loop reads CASSQESLAAYEQYF. CDR3 in DNA: TGCGCCAGCAGCCAAGAGAGTCTAGCGGCATACGAGCAGTACTTC.

This clonotype was found a few times. The chain links TRBV20-1 to TRBJ2-7; D remains unclear. The germline gives CDR1 DFQATT, CDR2 SNEGSKA (reference sequence). The CDR3 has 12 residues. Trimming pared 2 bases from V and 3 bases from J, leaving 8 bases between. The CDR3 spells CSARWEGYEQYV. As DNA, the CDR3 is TGCAGTGCTAGATGGGAAGGCTACGAGCAGTACGTC.